The 30 T cell receptor beta chains presented below share a single source sample, sequenced in a study of TIL therapy for anti-PD-1-resistant metastatic lung cancer. The immunoSEQ assay was v3. Using immunoSEQ multiplex PCR, the repertoire was profiled, and TCRdb retains in-frame clones only, with some absent. Of 95,000 or so clones listed, around 71% are singletons. This sample's time point: pre-treatment sample, taken before nivolumab and TIL therapy. Pleural nodules or supraclavicular lymph nodes made up most of the excised metastases sampled. The starting material was tumor tissue, obtained at baseline. These receptors were collected from a person between 25 and 79 years old with non-small cell lung cancer.

The chain uses TRBV28 and TRBJ1-2; 7 nucleotides align to TRBD1. V gave up 2 bases and J gave up 4 bases; unmatched junction bases: 4. The CDR3 contains 14 residues. Germline loops: CDR1 MDHEN, CDR2 SYDVKM. The CDR3 nucleotides are TGTGCCAGCAGTTTACCCGCAGGGGGCTATGGCTACACCTTC. Translating gives CASSLPAGGYGYTF.

CDR3 coding DNA: TGTGCCAGCAGCTTTCCGGGGGGAAATCAGCCCCAGCATTTT. Amino acid sequence: CASSFPGGNQPQHF. This chain uses TRBV7-9 with TRBJ1-5, with D tentatively TRBD1 (5 bases). Per the germline V gene, CDR1 is SEHNR and CDR2 is FQNEAQ (reference sequence). The CDR3 extends over 14 amino acids. V gave up 3 bases and J gave up 4 bases, with 10 bases separating them.

This clone appeared a few times. The gene calls are TRBV29-1 and TRBJ1-2; 8 positions match TRBD1. CDR3 length: 13 amino acids. V dropped 6 bases and J dropped 8; count of bases not matched to a gene: 11. Germline CDR1 is SQVTM and CDR2 is ANQGSEA. CDR3 sequence reads: CSVSDRALGGYTF. The CDR3 DNA sequence: TGCAGCGTCTCGGACAGGGCCCTAGGAGGCTACACCTTC.

The rearrangement joins TRBV28 to TRBJ1-1; no reliable D call. Germline CDR1 and CDR2: MDHEN and SYDVKM. The V end lost 5 bases, the J end lost 6 bases, and 13 bases lay between the germline ends. CDR3 size: 13 residues. The CDR3 reads CASSGLGRPEAFF. In nucleotides, the CDR3 is TGTGCCAGCAGTGGGTTAGGACGGCCTGAAGCTTTCTTT. Variable domain in full (rest from reference TRBV28 and TRBJ1-1): DVKVTQSSRYLVKRTGEKVFLECVQDMDHENMFWYRQDPGLGLRLIYFSYDVKMKEKGDIPEGYSVSREKKERFSLILESASTNQTSMYLCASSGLGRPEAFFGQGTRLTVV.

The gene calls are TRBV5-4 and TRBJ1-2, with D unresolved. In germline, CDR1 is SGHNT, CDR2 YYREEE (reference sequence). CDR3 size: 13 residues. V was pared by 0 bases and J by 8 bases, with 11 bases between. The CDR3 reads CASSLAYSFGYTF. The CDR3, as DNA: TGTGCCAGCAGCTTGGCATACAGTTTCGGCTACACCTTC.

The chain combines TRBV15 with TRBJ2-4; perhaps TRBD1 as D (5 bases). Germline loops: CDR1 LNHNV, CDR2 YYDKDF (reference sequence). V lost 5 bases, J lost 4 bases, and 18 bases lay in between. The CDR3 is 16 amino acids. CDR3 sequence (DNA): TGTGCCACCAGCCCCCGACCTACAGGACCGAAAAACATTCAGTACTTC. It yields the protein CATSPRPTGPKNIQYF.

The chain has TRBV6-5 and TRBJ2-5; D perhaps matches TRBD1 (6 bases). The CDR3 is made up of 14 amino acids. CDR1 and CDR2 (germline): MNHEY, SVGAGI. V was cut by 7 bases and J by 0 bases, with 12 bases left in between. Here the CDR3 reads CASKVGTYQETQYF. In DNA form, the CDR3 reads TGTGCCAGCAAAGTTGGGACATACCAAGAGACCCAGTACTTC.

The gene calls are TRBV20-1 and TRBJ2-7; no reliable D call. In germline, CDR1 is DFQATT, CDR2 SNEGSKA (reference sequence). The CDR3 loop spans 14 amino acids. V lost 3 bases and J 0 bases, leaving 12 bases between the germline ends. In DNA form, the CDR3 reads TGCAGTGCTAGTGGTGGGTTCGGCTCCTACGAGCAGTACTTC. Its protein is CSASGGFGSYEQYF.

V is TRBV24-1 and J is TRBJ2-1; 11 positions match TRBD1. Trimming took 3 bases from V and 5 from J; bases not matched to a gene: 5. CDR1 is KGHDR, CDR2 SFDVKD, per germline. The CDR3 has 16 amino acids. The CDR3 DNA sequence: TGTGCCACCAGTGATCCCGGACAGGGGGCGCACAATGAGCAGTTCTTC. Protein sequence: CATSDPGQGAHNEQFF.

Remarks on this clone: A much more abundant neighbour one base away suggests this may be a read error. The rearrangement joins TRBV5-1 to TRBJ2-1; D not resolved. V gave up 2 bases and J gave up 0 bases, with 6 bases separating them. This CDR3 comprises 14 residues. Germline CDR1 reads SGHRS; CDR2 reads YFSETQ. In nucleotides, the CDR3 is TGCGCCAGCAGCTTAGGTGGCTCCTACAATGAGCAGTTCTTC. Protein sequence: CASSLGGSYNEQFF.

This clone was observed a handful of times. The V gene is TRBV27, the J gene TRBJ1-2; no definite D call. CDR3 size: 15 residues. Germline V gene sequence: CDR1 MNHEY, CDR2 SMNVEV (reference sequence). Trimming stripped 4 bases from V and 4 bases from J, with 16 bases between. This CDR3 is CASSSYRGSVYGYTF. CDR3 coding DNA: TGTGCCAGCAGTTCTTACCGGGGTTCCGTCTATGGCTACACCTTC.

CDR3 in amino acids: CASRPRGNLNYGYTF. The CDR3 nucleotides are TGTGCCAGCAGACCGAGGGGGAACCTTAACTATGGCTACACCTTC. The V and J genes are TRBV27 and TRBJ1-2; TRBD1 might be the D (6 bases). The CDR3 is 15 residues long. Germline V gene lookup returns CDR1 MNHEY and CDR2 SMNVEV (reference sequence). The V gene lost 6 bases and the J gene lost 1 base, with 15 bases spanning the gap.

V usage is TRBV7-2 and J usage is TRBJ2-2; tentative D call: TRBD1 (6 bases). Germline values: CDR1 SGHTA, CDR2 FQGNSA. V was pared by 4 bases and J by 3 bases, with 15 bases between. This CDR3 has 16 amino acids. In nucleotides, the CDR3 is TGTGCCAGCAGCTCCGGCAGGACAGCGTACACCGGGGAGCTGTTTTTT. Encoded protein: CASSSGRTAYTGELFF.

This chain connects TRBV6-2 or TRBV6-3 to TRBJ2-7, with TRBD2 identical over 14 bases. Per germline, CDR1 MNHEY and CDR2 SVGEGT. CDR3 size: 15 residues. J was trimmed by 7 bases and V by 5 bases; bases with no gene match: 7. CDR3 DNA: TGTGCCAGCAGTATGCCGGGACTAGCGGGAGCAGAGCAGTACTTC. Translation gives CASSMPGLAGAEQYF.

The chain carries TRBV10-3 and TRBJ2-1, with 8 bases aligning to TRBD2. The CDR3 is made up of 15 amino acids. After removal of 3 bases from V and 9 bases from J, the junction contained 10 bases not matched to a gene. The germline CDR1 and CDR2 sequences are ENHRY and SYGVKD. The CDR3 nucleotides are TGTGCCATCAGTGAAATACTAGCGGCGGGTGGTGAGCAGTTCTTC. This encodes CAISEILAAGGEQFF.

The chain carries TRBV6-2 or TRBV6-3 and TRBJ2-5; maybe TRBD1 (5 bases). CDR1 and CDR2 (germline): MNHEY, SVGEGT. The CDR3 has 15 amino acids. Trimming took 0 bases from V and 5 from J, leaving 13 bases between them. CDR3 loop: CASSYSGALRETQYF. CDR3 sequence (DNA): TGTGCCAGCAGTTACTCAGGGGCCCTCCGGGAGACCCAGTACTTC.

The V call is TRBV30, the J call TRBJ1-4; D remains unclear. Looked up from germline, CDR1 is GTSNPN and CDR2 is SVGIG (reference sequence). This CDR3 comprises 12 residues. V gave up 4 bases and J gave up 15 bases, with 18 bases separating them. CDR3 loop: CAWTTAPPKMFF. The CDR3 DNA reads as TGTGCCTGGACGACGGCGCCCCCGAAAATGTTTTTT.

The J gene is TRBJ2-7, the V gene TRBV18; D unresolved. Per the germline V gene, CDR1 is KGHSH and CDR2 is LQKENI. The ends were cut back, 3 bases at V and 2 bases at J, with 14 bases in the middle. This CDR3 contains 15 residues. CDR3 amino acids: CASSPSITATYEQYF. CDR3 nucleotide sequence: TGTGCCAGCTCACCCAGCATTACGGCCACCTACGAGCAGTACTTC.

For this clone: This sample also contains other DNA sequences that code for the same CDR3. The chain combines TRBV19 with TRBJ1-6, with D tentatively TRBD1 (5 bases). V was trimmed by 6 bases and J by 0 bases, leaving 12 bases between them. Per germline, CDR1 LNHDA and CDR2 SQIVND (reference sequence). This CDR3 is built from 16 residues. CDR3 coding DNA: TGTGCCAGTAGCCCGCAGGGTGGCTCCTATAATTCACCCCTCCACTTT. Translated, it gives CASSPQGGSYNSPLHF. The whole variable domain, remainder taken from reference TRBV19 and TRBJ1-6, is DGGITQSPKYLFRKEGQNVTLSCEQNLNHDAMYWYRQDPGQGLRLIYYSQIVNDFQKGDIAEGYSVSREKKESFPLTVTSAQKNPTAFYLCASSPQGGSYNSPLHFGNGTRLTVT.

This chain joins TRBV6-5 and TRBJ1-2; D is perhaps TRBD1 (5 bases). CDR3 length: 15 amino acids. Germline V gene sequence: CDR1 MNHEY, CDR2 SVGAGI. V lost 6 bases and J 1 base, leaving 15 bases between the germline ends. The CDR3 loop reads CASSLEGTLNYGYTF. Written as DNA, the CDR3 is TGTGCCAGCAGCCTCGAGGGGACCCTTAACTATGGCTACACCTTC.

The chain couples TRBV7-2 to TRBJ2-7, with D tentatively TRBD2 (6 bases). CDR1 SGHTA and CDR2 FQGNSA come from the germline V gene. V was trimmed by 1 base and J by 4 bases, leaving 8 bases between them. The CDR3 loop spans 13 amino acids. The CDR3 DNA sequence: TGTGCCAGCAGCTTAGGGGACTTGTACGAGCAGTACTTC. Amino acid sequence: CASSLGDLYEQYF.

V gene TRBV6-2 or TRBV6-3 combines with J gene TRBJ2-7; D might be TRBD2 (5 bases). Germline V gives CDR1 MNHEY, CDR2 SVGEGT. This CDR3 has 12 amino acids. V was pared by 5 bases and J by 3 bases, with 8 bases between. The CDR3 sequence: CASSGGGYEQYF. CDR3 in DNA: TGTGCCAGCAGTGGCGGAGGCTACGAGCAGTACTTC.

The J gene is TRBJ2-3, the V gene TRBV7-2; tentatively, D is TRBD1 (6 bases). CDR1 SGHTA and CDR2 FQGNSA come from the germline V gene. Trimming removed 5 bases from V and 2 bases from J, with 11 bases in between. The CDR3 runs 14 residues. CDR3 in DNA: TGTGCCAGCAGCCCTGGACAGTACACAGATACGCAGTATTTT. Protein sequence: CASSPGQYTDTQYF.

J is TRBJ2-1 and V is TRBV7-2, with D unclear. With 4 bases removed from V and 9 bases from J, the gap between germline ends came to 16 bases. This CDR3 comprises 14 residues. Looked up from germline, CDR1 is SGHTA and CDR2 is FQGNSA. In DNA form, the CDR3 reads TGTGCCAGCAGCTCGAACTACAACAGTGCTGAGCAGTTCTTC. Translated: CASSSNYNSAEQFF. The variable domain in full, completed from reference TRBV7-2 and TRBJ2-1, reads GAGVSQSPSNKVTEKGKDVELRCDPISGHTALYWYRQSLGQGLEFLIYFQGNSAPDKSGLPSDRFSAERTGGSVSTLTIQRTQQEDSAVYLCASSSNYNSAEQFFGPGTRLTVL.

CDR3 nucleotide sequence: TGTGCCAGCAGTCAAGCGAGTAAGGACACCGGGGAGCTGTTTTTT. Amino acid sequence: CASSQASKDTGELFF. The chain is built from TRBV6-2 or TRBV6-3 and TRBJ2-2; D call uncertain. CDR3 length: 15 residues. Trimming stripped 5 bases from V and 3 bases from J, with 13 bases between. Germline V gene sequence: CDR1 MNHEY, CDR2 SVGEGT.

This sequence joins TRBV5-6 and TRBJ1-1, with TRBD1 identical over 9 bases. Germline CDR1 reads SGHDT; CDR2 reads YYEEEE. The CDR3 has 19 amino acids. The V segment lost 4 bases and the J segment 4 bases; nucleotides outside the gene matches: 20. The CDR3 DNA is TGTGCCAGCAGCATCGCAACCGGGACAGGGATCCGGTCTAGCACTGAAGCTTTCTTT. This translates into CASSIATGTGIRSSTEAFF.

V is TRBV18 and J is TRBJ1-3; the match to TRBD1 covers 7 bases. Germline V gives CDR1 KGHSH, CDR2 LQKENI. The CDR3 sequence is 16 residues long. V was pared by 6 bases and J by 3 bases, with 11 bases of the junction left unmatched. The DNA of the CDR3 is TGTGCCAGCTCGCGACAGGGACAACAACTTGGAAACACCATATATTTT. Its translation is CASSRQGQQLGNTIYF.

The chain uses TRBV19 and TRBJ1-6; D perhaps matches TRBD1 (6 bases). The V end lost 8 bases, the J end lost 14 bases, and 16 bases lay between the germline ends. The CDR3 runs to 12 residues. Germline V gene lookup returns CDR1 LNHDA and CDR2 SQIVND (reference sequence). The CDR3: CASSVKGEALHF. CDR3 in DNA: TGTGCCAGTTCTGTCAAGGGGGAGGCCCTCCACTTT.

The chain carries TRBV6-5 and TRBJ2-1, with 8 positions matching TRBD2. The CDR3 contains 15 residues. With V trimmed by 6 bases and J by 0 bases, 4 bases remained unmatched. Germline CDR1 is MNHEY and CDR2 is SVGAGI. This CDR3 reads CASRAGTSSYNEQFF. CDR3 nucleotides: TGTGCCAGCAGAGCCGGGACTAGCTCCTACAATGAGCAGTTCTTC.

The V call is TRBV10-1, the J call TRBJ2-2; D gene ambiguous. V lost 0 bases to trimming and J lost 1 base, with 6 bases between them. This CDR3 spans 15 amino acids. The germline V gene encodes CDR1 WNHNN and CDR2 SYGVQD (reference sequence). The CDR3 DNA reads as TGCGCCAGCAGTGAGTCAGCAGTGAACACCGGGGAGCTGTTTTTT. Translating it yields CASSESAVNTGELFF.